The rows below give T cell receptor beta chains drawn from one sample of a study of CXCR3-negative and CXCR3-positive naive CD8 T cells. TCRdb re-called the 5' RACE reads, yielding one record per CDR3 amino acid sequence without DNA. Its listing shows tens of thousands of distinct CDR3 sequences. Specimen: memory CD8+ T cells from blood. These receptors came from a human donor in good health. Some clones in this sample may be carry-over from other donors' samples. Each CDR3 is given with its conserved first and last residue. The order of the fields is CDR3 protein, clone size, J gene, V gene. Some rows have no size entry. The others give once, few or many, or a class for an expanded clone.

CASSTGTSGAYNEQFF,-,TRBJ2-1,TRBV12-3/TRBV12-4
CSVPARSVSTGELFF,-,TRBJ2-2,TRBV29-1
CASGANQGLWETQYF,-,TRBJ2-5,TRBV27
CASSEYLPDTQYF,-,TRBJ2-3,TRBV2
CASSGSGGPGGLEQYF,medium-sized,TRBJ2-7,TRBV7-6
CASSPPRQVTEQYF,-,TRBJ2-7,TRBV28
CASSLEGELRWSWSYEQFF,-,TRBJ2-1,TRBV5-5
CASSQGGGGTYEQYF,-,TRBJ2-7,TRBV4-3
CASSTPLAGSYEQYF,-,TRBJ2-7,TRBV5-1
CSASSGSSYNEQFF,-,TRBJ2-1,TRBV20-1
CASEGARAWGTGELFF,-,TRBJ2-2,TRBV11-2
CATSRWQGADEQFF,-,TRBJ2-1,TRBV15
CASSFATRGLADMYEQYF,-,TRBJ2-7,TRBV7-9
CASSPRTGEPYEQYF,-,TRBJ2-7,TRBV4-3
CASSAWDSLNTGELFF,-,TRBJ2-2,TRBV7-3
CASSCQIYSNQPQHF,-,TRBJ1-5,TRBV7-9
CSATGTDYEQYF,-,TRBJ2-7,TRBV20-1
CASSQEVLAGPSYEQYF,-,TRBJ2-7,TRBV4-1
CASSTGATAGELFF,-,TRBJ2-2,TRBV3-1
CASSLTGPSYNEQFF,-,TRBJ2-1,TRBV7-9
CASSQLAGETDTQYF,-,TRBJ2-3,TRBV7-9
CASSLGASGATDTQYF,-,TRBJ2-3,TRBV5-6
CASSDRYPPETQYF,medium-sized,TRBJ2-5,TRBV6-1
CASSLGGVSYEQYF,-,TRBJ2-7,TRBV12-3/TRBV12-4
CASSPSGTGGYNEQFF,-,TRBJ2-1,TRBV18
CASSQELAGTTGADTQYF,-,TRBJ2-3,TRBV14
CASSQDRYQPQHF,-,TRBJ1-5,TRBV4-3
CASSPLGVVNTGELFF,-,TRBJ2-2,TRBV9
CASSGQGRQTEAFF,-,TRBJ1-1,TRBV9
CASSVASSGGARYNEQFF,-,TRBJ2-1,TRBV9
CASSQELAGGPDTQYF,-,TRBJ2-3,TRBV4-3
CASSSSPSYEQYF,large,TRBJ2-7,TRBV7-8
CASSQGAGASGEQYF,-,TRBJ2-7,TRBV4-3
CASSLGTARHTDTQYF,-,TRBJ2-3,TRBV12-3/TRBV12-4
CSATGTLEVEQYF,-,TRBJ2-7,TRBV20-1
CASNYIVGGGGEKLFF,-,TRBJ1-4,TRBV6-2/TRBV6-3
CASSLYTTSYEQYF,-,TRBJ2-7,TRBV7-2
CASSYSVYGLNTGELFF,-,TRBJ2-2,TRBV6-5
CSVLGRDRLDTQYF,-,TRBJ2-3,TRBV29-1
CSVEVDQGWFEQFF,-,TRBJ2-1,TRBV29-1
CASSDWTESYNEQFF,-,TRBJ2-1,TRBV5-4
CASSRRDRDSPLHF,-,TRBJ1-6,TRBV6-2/TRBV6-3
CSARGEAGLGNQPQHF,-,TRBJ1-5,TRBV20-1
CASSLVAGASNQPQHF,-,TRBJ1-5,TRBV7-6
CTVGGGGFHEQFF,-,TRBJ2-1,TRBV20-1
CASTPNYLINNEQFF,-,TRBJ2-1,TRBV27
CASAAGAGTYEQYF,-,TRBJ2-7,TRBV28
CASSHPTSYNEQFF,-,TRBJ2-1,TRBV12-3/TRBV12-4
CASSGRDGPYGYTF,-,TRBJ1-2,TRBV9
CASSSNGQEAFF,-,TRBJ1-1,TRBV7-3
CASSPGAENTDTQYF,-,TRBJ2-3,TRBV6-5
CASSQTAYNEQFF,-,TRBJ2-1,TRBV6-2/TRBV6-3
CAWSVGIGGPNTEAFF,-,TRBJ1-1,TRBV30
CASSLPGAGNEQFF,-,TRBJ2-1,TRBV7-9